Below are 24 T cell receptor beta chains sequenced from a single sample in a study of graft-versus-host responses after intestinal transplantation. Only in-frame clones appear in the TCRdb table, and some are missing; sequencing was by immunoSEQ multiplex PCR. Counted here are 85,000 to 90,000 clones, approximately 90% occurring once; the ten biggest clones make up about 0.38%. These receptors are not linked to any known antigen. Sequenced here: unstimulated CD4+ T cells sorted from spleen or lymph node cells, sampled before transplant. The receptors derive from a human donor who was the organ donor for an intestinal transplant.

The chain carries TRBV5-5 and TRBJ1-2; no definite D call. Trimming pared 0 bases from V and 2 bases from J, leaving 8 bases between. This CDR3 region has 14 residues. Germline V gives CDR1 SGHKS, CDR2 YYEKEE (reference sequence). The CDR3 DNA reads TGTGCCAGCAGCTTGGGGAGGGAGAACTATGGCTACACCTTC. It encodes CASSLGRENYGYTF.

V usage is TRBV4-1 and J usage is TRBJ1-4; 8 bases are a match to TRBD1. J lost 6 bases, V lost 6 bases, and 6 bases had no gene match. Germline V CDR1 and CDR2: MGHRA, YSYEKL. There are 14 residues in the CDR3. CDR3: CASREGQAYEKLFF. In DNA, the CDR3 is TGCGCCAGCAGAGAGGGACAGGCATATGAAAAACTGTTTTTT.

In this sample, this clone turned up once. The CDR3 is CASRGQTTYGYTF. CDR3 nucleotides: TGTGCCAGCAGGGGACAGACTACCTATGGCTACACCTTC. This chain connects TRBV6-1 to TRBJ1-2; 7 bases map to TRBD1. Germline CDR1 and CDR2: MNHNS and SASEGT. The CDR3 runs 13 residues. V dropped 6 bases and J dropped 4; count of bases not matched to a gene: 5.

The V gene is TRBV25-1, the J gene TRBJ2-4; a weak D match, TRBD1 (6 bases). The CDR3 sequence is 14 residues long. V was pared by 3 bases and J by 0 bases, with 6 bases between. Germline assignment: CDR1 MGHDK and CDR2 SYGVNS. CDR3: CASSDRGAKNIQYF. The CDR3 coding sequence is TGTGCCAGCAGTGACAGGGGAGCCAAAAACATTCAGTACTTC.

The J gene is TRBJ2-7, the V gene TRBV4-1, with 12 bases aligning to TRBD1. CDR1 and CDR2 from the germline V gene are MGHRA and YSYEKL. The ends lost 4 bases at V and 0 bases at J; junction bases unmatched: 16. This CDR3 has 20 amino acids. The CDR3 nucleotides are TGCGCCAGCAGCCTTCTACCGGGACAGGGGGCCATGGCCCTCTCCTACGAGCAGTACTTC. Protein product: CASSLLPGQGAMALSYEQYF.

V is TRBV5-1 and J is TRBJ2-7; D gene unclear. CDR1 and CDR2 from the germline V gene are SGHRS and YFSETQ. There are 14 residues in the CDR3. Trimming removed 0 bases from V and 6 bases from J, with 13 bases in between. Written as DNA, the CDR3 is TGCGCCAGCAGCTTGGGGCACGGGTTGCGCGAGCAGTACTTC. Its translation is CASSLGHGLREQYF.

Notes on this clone: The germline gene is not matched at one end of the junction; a read error may be the cause. The genes are TRBV28 and TRBJ1-2; D possibly corresponds to TRBD1 (5 bases). In germline, CDR1 is MDHEN, CDR2 SYDVKM. This CDR3 region has 13 residues. In DNA form, the CDR3 reads TGTGCGGGCGCAGACAGAGCGAACTATGGCTACGCCTTC. The encoded protein is CAGADRANYGYAF.

The V gene is TRBV28, the J gene TRBJ2-2; 9 bases match TRBD2. The junction had 8 bases not matched to a gene; V was cut back by 4 bases and J by 5 bases. The CDR3 runs 16 residues. The germline gives CDR1 MDHEN, CDR2 SYDVKM. CDR3 loop: CASSSGLARLTGELFF. DNA of the CDR3: TGTGCCAGCAGTTCCGGACTAGCGAGACTAACCGGGGAGCTGTTTTTT.

This chain joins TRBV10-3 and TRBJ1-2, with D possibly TRBD1 on 5 matching bases. This CDR3 region has 14 residues. V shed 7 bases and J shed 5 bases, with 17 bases lying between them. Germline CDR1 is ENHRY and CDR2 is SYGVKD. The CDR3 protein is CAITPGGEAYGYTF. In nucleotides, the CDR3 is TGTGCCATCACCCCGGGGGGGGAAGCGTATGGCTACACCTTC.

The chain couples TRBV18 to TRBJ1-5; 8 nucleotides agree with TRBD1. This CDR3 is built from 19 residues. Germline CDR1 KGHSH, CDR2 LQKENI. V was pared by 0 bases and J by 2 bases, with 12 bases of the junction left unmatched. CDR3 sequence: CASSPPQGASGIGNQPQHF. CDR3 DNA sequence: TGTGCCAGCTCACCACCGCAGGGGGCGAGTGGTATTGGCAATCAGCCCCAGCATTTT.

V gene TRBV30 combines with J gene TRBJ1-1; the D is unclear. Per the germline V gene, CDR1 is GTSNPN and CDR2 is SVGIG (reference sequence). The CDR3 runs 13 residues. Between the trimmed V and J ends, which lost 4 bases and 0 bases, there was a span of 9 bases. This chain's CDR3 is CAWKKDLNTEAFF. In nucleotides, the CDR3 is TGTGCCTGGAAGAAGGACTTGAACACTGAAGCTTTCTTT.

This chain uses TRBV30 with TRBJ2-2; tentative D call: TRBD2 (7 bases). Per the germline V gene, CDR1 is GTSNPN and CDR2 is SVGIG (reference sequence). The CDR3 contains 13 residues. This CDR3 is CAGGAPNTGELFF. The CDR3 DNA reads as TGTGCTGGGGGGGCTCCGAACACCGGGGAGCTGTTTTTT.

The chain couples TRBV5-4 to TRBJ2-7, with a possible D match to TRBD2 (5 bases). V gave up 3 bases and J gave up 2 bases, with 12 bases separating them. This CDR3 comprises 14 residues. Germline-derived CDR1 and CDR2 are SGHNT and YYREEE (reference sequence). The CDR3 bases are TGTGCCAGCAGCTCGGGATTTCCTCCCTACGAGCAGTACTTC. Translated: CASSSGFPPYEQYF. Looking up the rest from reference TRBV5-4 and TRBJ2-7 gives the full variable domain: ETGVTQSPTHLIKTRGQQVTLRCSSQSGHNTVSWYQQALGQGPQFIFQYYREEENGRGNFPPRFSGLQFPNYSSELNVNALELDDSALYLCASSSGFPPYEQYFGPGTRLTVT.

The chain links TRBV27 to TRBJ2-3; TRBD2 matches 10 bases. The CDR3 runs to 17 residues. The J segment lost 2 bases and the V segment lost 6 bases, leaving 11 bases of the junction unmatched. CDR1 MNHEY and CDR2 SMNVEV come from the germline V gene (reference sequence). The CDR3 DNA follows: TGTGCCAGCAGCAATAACCCGAGCGGGAGGGCCACAGATACGCAGTATTTT. Protein product: CASSNNPSGRATDTQYF.

J is TRBJ2-6 and V is TRBV6-5; D remains ambiguous. The CDR3 is made up of 15 amino acids. V lost 2 bases and J 2 bases, leaving 7 bases between the germline ends. Per germline, CDR1 MNHEY and CDR2 SVGAGI. As DNA, the CDR3 is TGTGCCAGCAGTTACGGCCTTACTGGGGCCAACGTCCTGACTTTC. It yields the protein CASSYGLTGANVLTF.

This sequence joins TRBV6-1 and TRBJ1-6; D gene unclear. Trimming stripped 10 bases from V and 1 base from J, with 14 bases between. The germline CDR1 and CDR2 sequences are MNHNS and SASEGT. The CDR3 contains 15 residues. The CDR3 here is CAIEGGSSYNSPLHF. As DNA, the CDR3 is TGTGCCATCGAGGGCGGGAGTTCCTATAATTCACCCCTCCACTTT.

The genes are TRBV19 and TRBJ2-2; 10 bases line up with TRBD2. V lost 7 bases and J lost 7; bases outside the gene matches: 6. CDR1 LNHDA and CDR2 SQIVND come from the germline V gene (reference sequence). This CDR3 has 14 residues. The CDR3 DNA reads as TGTGCCAGTAAGAAGCGGGGGGGCCGCGGGGAGCTGTTTTTT. Protein sequence: CASKKRGGRGELFF.

The chain recombines TRBV25-1 with TRBJ1-2; the D gene is possibly TRBD1 (6 bases). The length of the CDR3 is 13 residues. V gave up 5 bases and J gave up 4 bases, with 11 bases separating them. CDR1 and CDR2 (germline): MGHDK, SYGVNS. Written as DNA, the CDR3 is TGTGCCAGCAGTTATACAGGGCCCTATGGCTACACCTTC. It specifies CASSYTGPYGYTF.

The CDR3 loop reads CASSGAGRLQETQYF. The CDR3 DNA is TGTGCCAGCAGTGGAGCGGGCAGGCTCCAAGAGACCCAGTACTTC. The chain is built from TRBV28 and TRBJ2-5, with a weak D call TRBD2 (6 bases). V was pared by 5 bases and J by 1 base, with 14 bases between. There are 15 residues in the CDR3. The germline gives CDR1 MDHEN, CDR2 SYDVKM.

J is TRBJ2-5 and V is TRBV2; 11 nucleotides line up with TRBD2. V lost 6 bases and J lost 7; bases outside the gene matches: 7. The CDR3 consists of 14 residues. CDR1 SNHLY and CDR2 FYNNEI come from the germline V gene. The CDR3 DNA reads as TGTGCCAGCAGGGATAGCGGGGGGGCCGGGACCCAGTACTTC. Translated, it gives CASRDSGGAGTQYF.

This rearrangement joins TRBV9 to TRBJ2-5, with 10 positions matching TRBD1. Per the germline V gene, CDR1 is SGDLS and CDR2 is YYNGEE. J gave up 5 bases and V 4 bases, and 14 bases lay outside the gene matches. This CDR3 comprises 17 residues. The CDR3 sequence is CASSSRDRGRFRETQYF. For the CDR3, the DNA is TGTGCCAGCAGCTCAAGGGACAGGGGAAGATTTAGGGAGACCCAGTACTTC.

This chain uses TRBV30 with TRBJ1-4; a possible D gene is TRBD1 (6 bases). Germline V lookup: CDR1 GTSNPN, CDR2 SVGIG (reference sequence). The CDR3 totals 12 residues. Trimming stripped 4 bases from V and 5 bases from J, with 8 bases between. CDR3 loop: CAWTQGNEKLFF. CDR3 DNA sequence: TGTGCCTGGACACAGGGAAATGAAAAACTGTTTTTT. The full variable domain, completed using reference TRBV30 and TRBJ1-4, is SQTIHQWPATLVQPVGSPLSLECTVEGTSNPNLYWYRQAAGRGLQLLFYSVGIGQISSEVPQNLSASRPQDRQFILSSKKLLLSDSGFYLCAWTQGNEKLFFGSGTQLSVL.

The chain is built from TRBV25-1 and TRBJ2-5; 7 bases map to TRBD1. Germline CDR1 reads MGHDK; CDR2 reads SYGVNS. Losses at the gene ends were 6 bases for V and 5 bases for J; bases not matched to a gene: 12. CDR3 length equals 15 residues. This chain's CDR3 is CASSPKQGMGETQYF. The DNA for the CDR3 is TGTGCCAGCAGCCCTAAACAGGGGATGGGGGAGACCCAGTACTTC. Full variable domain (outside the CDR3, taken from reference TRBV25-1 and TRBJ2-5): EADIYQTPRYLVIGTGKKITLECSQTMGHDKMYWYQQDPGMELHLIHYSYGVNSTEKGDLSSESTVSRIRTEHFPLTLESARPSHTSQYLCASSPKQGMGETQYFGPGTRLLVL.

The rearrangement joins TRBV19 to TRBJ2-2; 10 positions agree with TRBD2. Unmatched junction bases numbered 2, after V lost 4 bases and J lost 0 bases. Germline V gene lookup returns CDR1 LNHDA and CDR2 SQIVND (reference sequence). CDR3 size: 16 residues. CDR3 bases: TGTGCCAGTAGTACTCTAGCGGGAGCGAACACCGGGGAGCTGTTTTTT. The encoded protein is CASSTLAGANTGELFF.